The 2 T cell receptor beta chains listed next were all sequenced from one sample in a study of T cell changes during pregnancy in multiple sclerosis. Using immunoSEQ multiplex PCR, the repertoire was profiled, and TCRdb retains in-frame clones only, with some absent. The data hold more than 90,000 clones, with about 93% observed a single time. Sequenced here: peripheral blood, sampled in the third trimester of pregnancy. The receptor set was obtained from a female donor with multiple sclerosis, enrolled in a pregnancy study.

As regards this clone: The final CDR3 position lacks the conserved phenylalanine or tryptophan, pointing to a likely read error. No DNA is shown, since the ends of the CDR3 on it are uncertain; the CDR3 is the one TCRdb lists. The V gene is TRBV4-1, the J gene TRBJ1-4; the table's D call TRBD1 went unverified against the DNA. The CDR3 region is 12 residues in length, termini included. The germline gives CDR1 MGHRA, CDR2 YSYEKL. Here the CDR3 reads CASSPSQGSSSL.

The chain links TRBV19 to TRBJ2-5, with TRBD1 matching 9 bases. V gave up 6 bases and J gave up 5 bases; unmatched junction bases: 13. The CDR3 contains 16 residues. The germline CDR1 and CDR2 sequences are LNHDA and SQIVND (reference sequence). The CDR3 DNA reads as TGTGCCAGTAGGGAAAAGAGAGGACAGGGGACGGAGACCCAGTACTTC. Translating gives CASREKRGQGTETQYF.